The sequence of this TCR beta chain was determined in a study of T cells in localized non-small cell lung cancer. Broader study findings: Adjacent lung was found to contain a median approximately 60 of the top 100 tumor clones. Elevated circulating T cell density in blood was associated with longer overall survival. Tumor samples were not multi-region, leaving intratumor heterogeneity unexcluded. Uninvolved adjacent lung, not tumor, had the highest T cell clonality.

Here immunoSEQ multiplex PCR was the method, and the copy in TCRdb shows in-frame clones only, minus some. Of 35,000 to 40,000 clones listed, 75% to 90% are singletons. Germline-derived CDR1 and CDR2 are SGHNT and YENEEA. Between the trimmed V and J ends, which lost 0 bases and 10 bases, there was a span of 13 bases. The CDR3 has 14 residues. Details on this clone: Antigen specificity is unknown.

The input for sequencing was peripheral blood, taken before any cancer treatment. V and J are TRBV11-3 and TRBJ2-1, with D maybe TRBD1 (5 bases). The clonotype comes from a woman between 35 and 70 years old with stage I lung adenocarcinoma. DNA of the CDR3: TGTGCCAGCAGCTTAGATCCCGCAGGGTACGAGCAGTTCTTC. This translates into CASSLDPAGYEQFF.